These T cell receptor beta chains were read from a single sample in a study of blood T cell repertoires in COVID-19. TCRdb's table, derived via immunoSEQ multiplex PCR, lists solely in-frame clones and lacks some. The sample has about 140,000 clones, 60% to 80% seen once; the top ten hold 2.5% to 3.5%. The specimen sequenced was PBMCs or T cells enriched from blood (not recorded which). Receptor source: a woman aged 45-60 years who had recovered from COVID-19. Both conserved end residues are part of each CDR3. Each record gives: J gene, clone size, V gene, D gene, CDR3 DNA, CDR3 protein. A D gene is named only where the DNA matches it firmly. Clone size is not always given. Where it is, it says once, few, many or a class for expanded clones.

TRBJ2-5,NA,TRBV30,TRBD1,TGTGCCTGCCACCGGACAGGGCTTCAAGAGACCCAGTACTTC,CACHRTGLQETQYF
TRBJ2-7,NA,TRBV6-5,TRBD1,TGTGCCAGCAGAGACGACAGGGGAAAGCAGTACTTC,CASRDDRGKQYF
TRBJ2-3,NA,TRBV6-1,TRBD2,TGTGCCAGCAGTGATGGAACTAGCGGGGGACCCACAGATACGCAGTATTTT,CASSDGTSGGPTDTQYF
TRBJ2-7,NA,TRBV19,NA,TGTGCCAGTAGTACCCAGGAAAGGGGCGAGCAGTACTTC,CASSTQERGEQYF
TRBJ2-5,NA,TRBV5-6,NA,TGTGCCAGCAGTTCTGGCGGGATAGGAGAGACCCAGTACTTC,CASSSGGIGETQYF
TRBJ2-4,NA,TRBV5-1,TRBD2,TGCGCCAGCAGCTGGACGGGGACTAGCGGGAGGGGAAACATTCAGTACTTC,CASSWTGTSGRGNIQYF
TRBJ1-1,NA,TRBV20-1,NA,TGCAGTGCCTCAGGGAACACTGAAGCTTTCTTT,CSASGNTEAFF
TRBJ2-7,few,TRBV27,TRBD1,TGTGCCAGCAGTTCAAAACTCTCTCCGGACAGGGGCTACGAGCAGTACTTC,CASSSKLSPDRGYEQYF
TRBJ1-2,NA,TRBV2,NA,TGTGCCAGCAGTGCAGGGTATGGCTACACCTTC,CASSAGYGYTF
TRBJ2-3,once,TRBV25-1,TRBD2,TGTGCCAGCAGTGGCCGGGGACTAGCGGGAGGCGCAGATACGCAGTATTTT,CASSGRGLAGGADTQYF
TRBJ1-2,few,TRBV12-3/TRBV12-4,NA,TGTGCCAGCAGTTTGATGGGACTTGATGGCTACACCTTC,CASSLMGLDGYTF
TRBJ2-3,NA,TRBV7-2,TRBD1,TGTGCCAGCAGCTCAAACACAGGGGGCCTAAGCACAGATACGCAGTATTTT,CASSSNTGGLSTDTQYF
TRBJ1-5,NA,TRBV6-1,NA,TGTGCCAGCAGTGAAGCCTTGTTCGGGGTAAGCAATCAGCCCCAGCATTTT,CASSEALFGVSNQPQHF
TRBJ1-5,NA,TRBV5-6,NA,TGTGCCAGCAGCCGCTCCCCGGGTCAGCCCCAGCATTTT,CASSRSPGQPQHF
TRBJ2-7,once,TRBV28,NA,TGTGCCAGCACACTAGGGGGTCGCGACGAGCAGTACTTC,CASTLGGRDEQYF
TRBJ2-7,NA,TRBV11-3,NA,TGTGCCAGCAGCCCCCTGTACGACAGGAACTACGAGCAGTACTTC,CASSPLYDRNYEQYF
TRBJ1-1,NA,TRBV28,NA,TGTGCCAGCAGTTTGGAGGTCACTGAAGCTTTCTTT,CASSLEVTEAFF
TRBJ2-3,NA,TRBV11-3,TRBD2,TGTGCCAGCAGCGCGTCGATTCTGGGACTAGCCACAGATACGCAGTATTTT,CASSASILGLATDTQYF
TRBJ1-6,few,TRBV28,NA,TGTGCCAGCAGGAAACAGGGTAACGCAAATTCACCCCTCCACTTT,CASRKQGNANSPLHF
TRBJ1-4,NA,TRBV18,TRBD1,TGTGCCAGCTCACCACGACAGGGATCAACTAATGAAAAACTGTTTTTT,CASSPRQGSTNEKLFF
TRBJ1-4,NA,TRBV18,NA,TGTGCCAGCTCACCACAGAAAGGGGGTGAAAAACTGTTTTTT,CASSPQKGGEKLFF
TRBJ1-1,NA,TRBV5-1,NA,TGCGCCAGCAGCGGACCAGGGTCGACAAGCACTGAAGCTTTCTTT,CASSGPGSTSTEAFF
TRBJ1-1,NA,TRBV9,NA,TGTGCCAGCAGCGTAGGGCAGAAAGAAATGAACACTGAAGCTTTCTTT,CASSVGQKEMNTEAFF
TRBJ1-3,NA,TRBV9,NA,TGTGCCAGCAGCGTAGATTTGAGGGCTGGAAACACCATATATTTT,CASSVDLRAGNTIYF
TRBJ2-5,NA,TRBV9,TRBD2,TGTGCCAGCAGCGAAGAAAAGGGACTAGCGGGAGGGTTTGAGACCCAGTACTTC,CASSEEKGLAGGFETQYF
TRBJ2-7,NA,TRBV29-1,NA,TGCAGCGTCGGCGCAGGGGACAAAAGCCCTACCTACGAGCAGTACTTC,CSVGAGDKSPTYEQYF
TRBJ2-7,NA,TRBV28,TRBD1,TGTGCCAGCACCCCTACCTGGACAGGGAGCTACGAGCAGTACTTC,CASTPTWTGSYEQYF
TRBJ2-7,NA,TRBV2,NA,TGTGCCAGTATGCCGGGACTGATAGCCTACGAGCAGTACTTC,CASMPGLIAYEQYF
TRBJ1-2,NA,TRBV11-2,TRBD1,TGTGCCAGCAGTCTGAGGGGGCCCGACTATGGCTACACCTTC,CASSLRGPDYGYTF
TRBJ2-2,NA,TRBV5-8,TRBD1,TGTGCCAGCAGCTCGGGACAGAGAAACACCGGGGAGCTGTTTTTT,CASSSGQRNTGELFF
TRBJ2-2,NA,TRBV28,TRBD2,TGTGCCAGCAGCCGCGGGAGGAGGAACACCGGGGAGCTGTTTTTT,CASSRGRRNTGELFF
TRBJ2-5,few,TRBV6-5,NA,TGTGCCAGCAGTCCCCAGAAAGAGACCCAGTACTTC,CASSPQKETQYF
TRBJ2-2,NA,TRBV14,TRBD2,TGTGCCAGCAGCCAAGCTATAGCGGGTGCGAACACCGGGGAGCTGTTTTTT,CASSQAIAGANTGELFF
TRBJ2-1,many,TRBV10-2,NA,TGCGCCAGCAGTGACCCTAGCGTCCAATACAATGAGCAGTTCTTC,CASSDPSVQYNEQFF
TRBJ2-2,NA,TRBV6-2/TRBV6-3,NA,TGTGCCAGCAGCTCGTTTACGTGGGGCGCGAACACCGGGGAGCTGTTTTTT,CASSSFTWGANTGELFF
TRBJ2-7,NA,TRBV6-1,TRBD2,TGTGCCAGCAGTGAAGAAAGCGGGAGCTCCTACGAGCAGTACTTC,CASSEESGSSYEQYF
TRBJ2-1,NA,TRBV9,TRBD1,TGTGCCAGCAGCCCGGACAGGGGGCTAAACAATGAGCAGTTCTTC,CASSPDRGLNNEQFF
TRBJ1-2,NA,TRBV30,TRBD1,TGTGCCTGGAGACGACAGGGGGCCTCAGGGGGCTACACCTTC,CAWRRQGASGGYTF
TRBJ2-7,NA,TRBV15,TRBD1,TGTGCCACCAGCAGAACAGGGGGGTACGAGCAGTACTTC,CATSRTGGYEQYF
TRBJ2-7,NA,TRBV12-1,NA,TGTGCCAGTTCTACCTCCAGGGGAAACCACGAGCAGTACTTC,CASSTSRGNHEQYF
TRBJ1-1,few,TRBV3-1/TRBV3-2,NA,TGTGCCAGCAGCCATCAGGCCGTGAACACTGAAGCTTTCTTT,CASSHQAVNTEAFF
TRBJ2-1,NA,TRBV11-3,NA,TGTGCCAGCAGCTTAGGAGGGTCCAGCTACAATGAGCAGTTCTTC,CASSLGGSSYNEQFF
TRBJ1-5,NA,TRBV4-2,NA,TGTGCCAGCAGCCAAGATTCAACGGGGAATAGCAATCAGCCCCAGCATTTT,CASSQDSTGNSNQPQHF
TRBJ1-4,NA,TRBV6-5,NA,TGTGCCAGCAGTCTAACAGGGAGGGGCGAAAAACTGTTTTTT,CASSLTGRGEKLFF
TRBJ2-7,NA,TRBV5-1,NA,TGCGCCAGCAGCTTGACAGGGCTCCCGACCTACGAGCAGTACTTC,CASSLTGLPTYEQYF
TRBJ1-6,NA,TRBV9,NA,TGTGCCAGCAGCCCCCAGGGAGGTTCTTCACCCCTCCACTTT,CASSPQGGSSPLHF
TRBJ1-3,NA,TRBV30,NA,TGTGCCTGGAGTGAAGCGGCCAGCTCTGGAAACACCATATATTTT,CAWSEAASSGNTIYF
TRBJ2-1,NA,TRBV9,TRBD2,TGTGCCAGCAGCTCCCGGGAGGGAAAGATCCATGAGCAGTTCTTC,CASSSREGKIHEQFF
TRBJ1-1,NA,TRBV7-2,NA,TGTGCCAGCAGAACCTTAGCGGGCACTGAAGCTTTCTTT,CASRTLAGTEAFF